This T cell receptor (beta chain) was profiled in a study of T cell responses to AZD1222 COVID-19 vaccine. Whole-study findings and limits: The study identified only 6 or 7 AZD1222 recipients as seropositive at baseline. The repertoires were collected only after the peak T cell response.

Note on this clone: The target antigen is unknown.

The method was immunoSEQ multiplex PCR; TCRdb's version includes in-frame clones alone and lacks a portion of them. This table has 200,000 or so clones, 90% to 95% appearing once. The receptor comes from an adult in good health. The sequences come from peripheral blood, collected on day 0 of AZD1222 vaccination.

CDR3 DNA sequence: TGTGCCAGCAGCCAAACAGGGTACAATGAGCAGTTCTTC. Translation: CASSQTGYNEQFF. The V gene is TRBV6-6, the J gene TRBJ2-1, with a possible D match to TRBD1 (6 bases). Between the trimmed V and J ends, which lost 6 bases and 4 bases, there was a span of 10 bases. The CDR3 loop spans 13 amino acids. The germline CDR1 and CDR2 sequences are MNHNY and SVGAGI (reference sequence).